Sequencing of this T cell receptor (beta chain) was carried out in a study of radiation and T cells in renal cell carcinoma. Time point specified: blood 4 weeks post-SBRT, at nephrectomy. The treatment is: 15 Gy SBRT to primary tumor, nephrectomy 4 weeks later. The table came from immunoSEQ multiplex PCR; TCRdb's copy has only in-frame clones and leaves some out. The sample records 75,000 to 90,000 clones, around 89% being singletons. The sequencing used blood, collected from a patient whose treatment included radiotherapy and nephrectomy. The sequence came from a woman in her 70s with renal cell carcinoma.

CDR3 sequence (DNA): TGTGCCAGCAGTTCCCCCGAACCACTAGCCAAAAACATTCAGTACTTC. It specifies CASSSPEPLAKNIQYF. This sequence joins TRBV28 and TRBJ2-4; D not certain. Germline CDR1 MDHEN, CDR2 SYDVKM. CDR3 length: 16 residues. V was shortened by 4 bases and J by 0 bases, with 13 bases between the two germline ends.